These 12 T cell receptor beta chains were sequenced from one sample in a study of breast tumors, draining lymph nodes, adjacent tissues. TCRdb re-called the multiplex PCR reads with MiXCR, one entry per CDR3 protein. There are tens of thousands of distinct CDR3 sequences in the sample; approximately 22% occur only once, and 6.5% to 8% lies in the top ten. Material for sequencing was breast tumor tissue. The source is a female donor with breast cancer. Some clones in this sample may be carry-over from other donors' samples.

The chain is built from TRBV19 and TRBJ1-5; D ambiguous. Germline V gives CDR1 LNHDA, CDR2 SQIVND (reference sequence). The CDR3 runs to 15 residues. V gave up 6 bases and J gave up 5 bases, with 17 bases separating them. CDR3 in amino acids: CASRPESGGYQPQHF. CDR3 bases: TGTGCCAGTAGACCCGAGTCCGGTGGTTATCAGCCCCAGCATTTT.

As to this clonotype: This may be a read error, as it is one base from a much larger clone. The chain has TRBV5-6 and TRBJ1-6; a possible D gene is TRBD1 (6 bases). Germline V CDR1 and CDR2: SGHDT, YYEEEE. This CDR3 comprises 14 residues. Between the trimmed V and J ends, which lost 4 bases and 8 bases, there was a span of 13 bases. The DNA of the CDR3 is TGTGCCAGCAGCGCCGGGACACACTATTCACCCCTCCACTTT. Translation: CASSAGTHYSPLHF.

A word on this clonotype: A much larger clone lies a single base off, so this may be a read error. The conserved phenylalanine or tryptophan normally closing the CDR3 is absent here, so this likely arose from a read error. The chain has TRBV20-1 and TRBJ2-5; possible D gene TRBD2, 5 bases. Germline CDR1 is DFQATT and CDR2 is SNEGSKA (reference sequence). V shed 7 bases and J shed 1 base, with 13 bases lying between them. CDR3 size: 13 residues. CDR3 in amino acids: CSGVRAPQETQYL. The CDR3 region has the DNA TGCAGTGGCGTGCGGGCCCCCCAAGAGACCCAGTACCTC.

The chain links TRBV7-3 to TRBJ2-5; TRBD2 is a possible D gene (5 bases). The V gene's germline CDR1 is SGHTA and CDR2 FQGTGA. V lost 5 bases and J 5 bases, leaving 18 bases between the germline ends. This CDR3 has 15 residues. CDR3 sequence: CASSPGGRVRETQYF. The DNA of the CDR3 is TGTGCCAGCAGCCCCGGAGGCCGAGTCCGGGAGACCCAGTACTTC.

This clonotype was seen a few times. The chain is built from TRBV4-1 and TRBJ2-1; 9 positions match TRBD2. The CDR3 is 18 residues long. CDR1 is MGHRA, CDR2 YSYEKL, per germline. The junction had 7 bases not matched to a gene; V was cut back by 0 bases and J by 1 base. DNA of the CDR3: TGCGCCAGCAGCCAAGACTTTTCTAGCGGGGTTTCCTACAATGAGCAGTTCTTC. The encoded protein is CASSQDFSSGVSYNEQFF.

Points on this clonotype: Given a much more abundant clone one base away, this may be a read error. This chain connects TRBV30 to TRBJ2-7, with D unclear. The CDR3 length is 11 residues. Germline CDR1 is GTSNPN and CDR2 is SVGIG (reference sequence). In DNA form, the CDR3 reads TGTCCCTGGGCAGACTCCTACGAGCAGTACTTC. Its protein product is CPWADSYEQYF. The full variable domain, rest sourced from reference TRBV30 and TRBJ2-7, is SQTIHQWPATLVQPVGSPLSLECTVEGTSNPNLYWYRQAAGRGLQLLFYSVGIGQISSEVPQNLSASRPQDRQFILSSKKLLLSDSGFYLCPWADSYEQYFGPGTRLTVT.

For this clonotype: A much larger clone lies a single base off, so this may be a read error. The chain recombines TRBV5-1 with TRBJ2-3; 9 bases are shared with TRBD2. CDR3 length: 15 residues. CDR1 SGHRS and CDR2 YFSETQ come from the germline V gene. In DNA form, the CDR3 reads TGTGCCAGCAGCGTCAGCGGGAGGTCGACAGATACGCAGTGTTTT. It yields the protein CASSVSGRSTDTQCF.

This chain uses TRBV14 with TRBJ2-2; possible D gene TRBD1, 5 bases. Germline lookup yields CDR1 SGHDN and CDR2 FVKESK. V was cut by 4 bases and J by 7 bases, with 10 bases left in between. This CDR3 has 13 residues. The CDR3 sequence: CASSRQMGGELFF. The DNA of the CDR3 is TGTGCCAGCAGCCGACAGATGGGCGGGGAGCTGTTTTTT.

This clonotype occurred many times. This sequence joins TRBV20-1 and TRBJ2-3, with unresolved D. In germline, CDR1 is DFQATT, CDR2 SNEGSKA (reference sequence). The CDR3 length is 12 residues. Trimming took 5 bases from V and 6 from J, leaving 12 bases between them. CDR3 region: CSAPALRDTQYF. The CDR3 region has the DNA TGCAGTGCTCCAGCCCTTCGGGATACGCAGTATTTT.

This clonotype was counted at least ten times. J is TRBJ1-3 and V is TRBV5-6, with 7 bases lining up with TRBD1. V lost 4 bases and J lost 1; bases outside the gene matches: 5. The CDR3 runs 15 residues. The germline V gene encodes CDR1 SGHDT and CDR2 YYEEEE. The CDR3 DNA sequence: TGTGCCAGCAGCCGCCTGACAGGGTCTGGAAACACCATATATTTT. Translated, it gives CASSRLTGSGNTIYF.

This chain joins TRBV6-6 and TRBJ1-1; maybe TRBD1 (6 bases). Per germline, CDR1 MNHNY and CDR2 SVGAGI (reference sequence). Deletions cut 4 bases from V and 5 bases from J, with 17 bases between. The CDR3 length is 15 residues. DNA of the CDR3: TGTGCCAGCAGTTCCCCCCCCAGGGGAAAGACTGAAGCTTTCTTT. This codes for CASSSPPRGKTEAFF.

This clonotype was recorded at least ten times. V is TRBV9 and J is TRBJ2-2; TRBD2 aligns across 14 bases. The CDR3 has 17 amino acids. CDR1 and CDR2 (germline): SGDLS, YYNGEE. With 4 bases clipped from V and 7 bases from J, the junction kept 9 bases outside the gene matches. CDR3 in DNA: TGTGCCAGCAGCCCGGGGACTAGCGGGAGCATTGACGGGGAGCTGTTTTTT. Amino acids: CASSPGTSGSIDGELFF.